The next 29 T cell receptor beta chains were all read from a single sample in a study of blood T cells in healthy people across ages. Alongside a J-beta primer mix, a sample-barcoded 5' primer served in a second PCR lasting roughly 6 to 11 cycles. MiXCR, applied by TCRdb to the 5' RACE reads, yields one record per CDR3 protein. The table shows over a million distinct CDR3 sequences, with approximately 26% occurring only once. A further study also used this sample, focusing on T cells of mothers and their children.

What was sequenced was blood. The receptors were gathered from a girl aged 2 to 9 in good health.

The chain is built from TRBV13 and TRBJ2-1, with a weak D call TRBD2 (7 bases). The CDR3 extends over 14 amino acids. Trimming removed 4 bases from V and 6 bases from J, with 13 bases in between. The germline V gene encodes CDR1 PRHDT and CDR2 FYEKMQ (reference sequence). The CDR3, as DNA: TGTGCCAGCAGCTCCGGGGGGCCACTCAATGAGCAGTTCTTC. Protein product: CASSSGGPLNEQFF. The full variable domain, rest sourced from reference TRBV13 and TRBJ2-1, is AAGVIQSPRHLIKEKRETATLKCYPIPRHDTVYWYQQGPGQDPQFLISFYEKMQSDKGSIPDRFSAQQFSDYHSELNMSSLELGDSALYFCASSSGGPLNEQFFGPGTRLTVL.

This clonotype was seen more than once but under ten times. The rearrangement joins TRBV19 to TRBJ1-1; possibly TRBD1 for D (5 bases). The V end was cut by 4 bases, the J end by 1 base, with 16 bases between. CDR1 is LNHDA, CDR2 SQIVND, per germline (reference sequence). The CDR3 totals 16 residues. CDR3 bases: TGTGCCAGTAGTACCCTTCCGGGGCCCCCGAACACTGAAGCTTTCTTT. Encoded protein: CASSTLPGPPNTEAFF.

The chain is built from TRBV28 and TRBJ2-7; 7 nucleotides align to TRBD2. The CDR3 is made up of 14 amino acids. Germline CDR1 and CDR2: MDHEN and SYDVKM. Trimming removed 2 bases from V and 7 bases from J; junction bases left unmatched: 8. The CDR3 sequence: CASSLRREMGEQYF. CDR3 DNA sequence: TGTGCCAGCAGTTTAAGGCGGGAGATGGGAGAGCAGTACTTC.

The rearrangement uses TRBV7-8 and TRBJ2-5, with TRBD1 matching over 7 bases. TRBJ2-1 matches the DNA end more closely, so the J call is doubtful. This CDR3 comprises 17 residues. CDR1 SGHVS and CDR2 FQNEAQ come from the germline V gene. CDR3 residues: CASSSAGGDSDYNEQFF. In DNA form, the CDR3 reads TGTGCCAGCAGCTCAGCAGGGGGAGACTCGGATTACAATGAGCAGTTCTTC.

The chain has TRBV15 and TRBJ1-4; no clear D gene. This CDR3 has 16 amino acids. Per germline, CDR1 LNHNV and CDR2 YYDKDF (reference sequence). With 0 bases removed from V and 3 bases from J, the gap between germline ends came to 11 bases. In DNA form, the CDR3 reads TGTGCCACCAGCAGAGATGTGGGATCGGCTAATGAAAAACTGTTTTTT. It specifies CATSRDVGSANEKLFF.

This clonotype was seen more than once but under ten times. The V call is TRBV7-9, the J call TRBJ2-7, with D maybe TRBD1 (6 bases). This CDR3 has 15 residues. CDR1 is SEHNR and CDR2 is FQNEAQ in the germline V gene (reference sequence). V was cut by 6 bases and J by 0 bases, with 15 bases left in between. Here the CDR3 reads CASSFETGPSYEQYF. In nucleotides, the CDR3 is TGTGCCAGCAGTTTCGAAACAGGGCCCTCCTACGAGCAGTACTTC.

This clonotype appeared a few times. The CDR3 DNA is TGTGCCAGCAGCTCCCCAGGGGCAGATCAGTATTCACCCCTCCACTTT. This codes for CASSSPGADQYSPLHF. The V and J genes are TRBV5-6 and TRBJ1-6; D possibly corresponds to TRBD1 (6 bases). Germline V gene data show CDR1 as SGHDT and CDR2 as YYEEEE. The length of the CDR3 is 16 residues. V lost 3 bases to trimming and J lost 8 bases, with 18 bases between them. The complete variable domain, with remaining parts taken from reference TRBV5-6 and TRBJ1-6, reads DAGVTQSPTHLIKTRGQQVTLRCSPKSGHDTVSWYQQALGQGPQFIFQYYEEEERQRGNFPDRFSGHQFPNYSSELNVNALLLGDSALYLCASSSPGADQYSPLHFGNGTRLTVT.

The rearrangement uses TRBV20-1 and TRBJ2-7; 12 bases match TRBD2. V gave up 0 bases and J gave up 0 bases; unmatched junction bases: 12. Germline lookup yields CDR1 DFQATT and CDR2 SNEGSKA (reference sequence). The CDR3 loop spans 19 amino acids. The CDR3 here is CSARDILLAGGPSSYEQYF. In nucleotides, the CDR3 is TGCAGTGCTAGAGATATTTTACTAGCGGGAGGCCCGAGCTCCTACGAGCAGTACTTC.

This clonotype was observed a few times. V and J are TRBV12-3 or TRBV12-4 and TRBJ2-5; D unclear. The DNA end favors TRBJ2-1, so the J call may be wrong. The CDR3 is made up of 14 amino acids. DNA for the CDR3: TGTGCCAGCAGTTTAGTGGGCGAGGCCAATGAGCAGTTCTTC. Protein sequence: CASSLVGEANEQFF.

In its sample, this clonotype was seen a few times. This sequence joins TRBV18 and TRBJ1-1, with 10 bases identical to TRBD1. CDR1 and CDR2 (germline): KGHSH, LQKENI. The CDR3 extends over 16 amino acids. The V and J ends lost 6 bases and 3 bases, in that order; junction bases with no gene match: 10. CDR3 region: CASSPTRTGGDTEAFF. The CDR3 coding sequence is TGTGCCAGCTCCCCGACTCGGACAGGGGGGGACACTGAAGCTTTCTTT.

This clonotype has a handful of counts. The CDR3 DNA sequence: TGTGCCAGCAGCTCGATGGGGACAGTTCAAGAGACCCAGTACTTC. It specifies CASSSMGTVQETQYF. The chain links TRBV6-5 to TRBJ2-5, with 7 bases that match TRBD1. The CDR3 consists of 15 residues. J lost 2 bases, V lost 6 bases, and 9 bases had no gene match. The germline gives CDR1 MNHEY, CDR2 SVGAGI.

This clonotype was recorded a few times. The chain has TRBV20-1 and TRBJ1-4; D possibly corresponds to TRBD1 (5 bases). The CDR3 has 14 amino acids. Germline CDR1 DFQATT, CDR2 SNEGSKA (reference sequence). The germline V and J ends were trimmed by 2 bases and 7 bases, with 14 bases remaining between them. CDR3 loop: CSARPDGGFEKLFF. As DNA, the CDR3 is TGCAGTGCTAGACCCGACGGGGGGTTTGAAAAACTGTTTTTT.

This clonotype has just a few counts. The chain couples TRBV6-1 to TRBJ2-5; D unresolved. CDR3 length: 15 residues. Germline CDR1 and CDR2: MNHNS and SASEGT. The V end was cut by 3 bases, the J end by 2 bases, with 13 bases between. CDR3 protein: CASSDYVTSQETQYF. The CDR3, as DNA: TGTGCCAGCAGTGATTACGTTACATCTCAAGAGACCCAGTACTTC.

On this clonotype itself: Because the CDR3 is missing its conserved closing phenylalanine or tryptophan, this is likely a read error. The chain carries TRBV7-2 and TRBJ1-2; D is uncertain. V lost 2 bases and J lost 5, with 9 bases in between. The CDR3 sequence is 13 residues long. CDR1 and CDR2 from the germline V gene are SGHTA and FQGNSA. DNA for the CDR3: TGTGCCAGCAGCTTACCACAGAATTATGGCTACACCGTC. It codes for CASSLPQNYGYTV.

The V gene is TRBV6-5, the J gene TRBJ2-1; perhaps TRBD1 as D (8 bases). The V gene lost 0 bases and the J gene lost 6 bases, with 12 bases spanning the gap. Germline-derived CDR1 and CDR2 are MNHEY and SVGAGI. The CDR3 runs 15 residues. This CDR3 reads CASSYSAGQVNEQFF. The DNA for the CDR3 is TGTGCCAGCAGTTACTCAGCGGGACAGGTCAATGAGCAGTTCTTC.

This chain joins TRBV10-3 and TRBJ2-7, with TRBD2 as a possible D gene (6 bases). The CDR3 loop spans 13 amino acids. Germline V gives CDR1 ENHRY, CDR2 SYGVKD. V was cut by 7 bases and J by 2 bases, with 12 bases left in between. The CDR3 here is CAIKAGITYEQYF. CDR3 nucleotides: TGTGCCATCAAGGCGGGGATAACCTACGAGCAGTACTTC.

Points on this clonotype: Given a much more abundant clone one base away, this may be a read error. The J gene is TRBJ1-1, the V gene TRBV28; weak D call: TRBD1 (5 bases). The CDR3 has 13 amino acids. Germline V gene lookup returns CDR1 MDHEN and CDR2 SYDVKM. V lost 4 bases to trimming and J lost 0 bases, with 6 bases between them. The CDR3 DNA follows: TGTGCCAGCAGTTCCAGGGTGAACACTGAAGCTTTCTTT. Translation gives CASSSRVNTEAFF.

This clonotype was recorded a few times. The chain recombines TRBV5-6 with TRBJ2-3, with TRBD1 as a possible D gene (6 bases). The germline V and J ends were trimmed by 4 bases and 3 bases, with 12 bases remaining between them. The CDR3 contains 14 residues. Germline V gives CDR1 SGHDT, CDR2 YYEEEE. In DNA, the CDR3 is TGTGCCAGCAGCACAGGGACAACTACAGATACGCAGTATTTT. Protein product: CASSTGTTTDTQYF.

This clonotype was observed at least ten times. The chain has TRBV12-3 or TRBV12-4 and TRBJ1-2; no reliable D call. Trimming stripped 3 bases from V and 8 bases from J, with 4 bases between. The CDR3 length is 10 residues. The CDR3 DNA sequence: TGTGCCAGCAGTTTTTTGGGCTACACCTTC. This codes for CASSFLGYTF.

The chain uses TRBV28 and TRBJ2-7; D is possibly TRBD1 (6 bases). Trimming left V 7 bases short and J 3 bases short, with 13 bases between. CDR3 length: 13 residues. Germline V CDR1 and CDR2: MDHEN, SYDVKM. The CDR3 protein is CASTILQGYEQYF. The CDR3 DNA sequence: TGTGCCAGCACCATTCTACAGGGCTACGAGCAGTACTTC. The full variable domain, its missing parts supplied by reference TRBV28 and TRBJ2-7, is DVKVTQSSRYLVKRTGEKVFLECVQDMDHENMFWYRQDPGLGLRLIYFSYDVKMKEKGDIPEGYSVSREKKERFSLILESASTNQTSMYLCASTILQGYEQYFGPGTRLTVT.

This clonotype showed up just a few times. The gene calls are TRBV11-2 and TRBJ2-1, with TRBD2 matching 8 bases. Germline V gene lookup returns CDR1 SGHAT and CDR2 FQNNGV. The CDR3 is made up of 16 amino acids. Trimming at V came to 1 base and at J to 0 bases, leaving 2 bases not matched to a gene. As DNA, the CDR3 is TGTGCCAGCAGCTTAGGCAGCGGGGGCTCCTACAATGAGCAGTTCTTC. Amino acid sequence: CASSLGSGGSYNEQFF.

In its sample, this clonotype was seen a few times. V is TRBV7-2 and J is TRBJ2-3; 11 nucleotides match TRBD1. The germline V gene has CDR1 SGHTA and CDR2 FQGNSA. CDR3 length: 16 amino acids. With V trimmed by 4 bases and J by 4 bases, 7 bases remained unmatched. CDR3 protein: CASSSRGQGEPDTQYF. The DNA of the CDR3 is TGTGCCAGCAGCTCCCGGGGACAGGGGGAACCAGATACGCAGTATTTT.

This clonotype was counted at least ten times. V and J are TRBV7-8 and TRBJ2-5, with D perhaps given as TRBD1 or TRBD2 (6 bases each). Per germline, CDR1 SGHVS and CDR2 FQNEAQ. V lost 1 base and J lost 4, with 19 bases in between. The CDR3 runs to 17 residues. The CDR3 region is CASSLGSGGGWGETQYF. As DNA, the CDR3 is TGTGCCAGCAGCTTAGGGTCTGGAGGGGGGTGGGGAGAGACCCAGTACTTC. The full variable domain, in which reference TRBV7-8 and TRBJ2-5 provide the parts outside the CDR3, is GAGVSQSPRYKVAKRGQDVALRCDPISGHVSLFWYQQALGQGPEFLTYFQNEAQLDKSGLPSDRFFAERPEGSVSTLKIQRTQQEDSAVYLCASSLGSGGGWGETQYFGPGTRLLVL.

This clonotype was counted only a few times. This sequence joins TRBV4-3 and TRBJ1-5, with D unclear. The CDR3 is made up of 16 amino acids. The V and J ends lost 0 bases and 3 bases respectively, with 12 bases between them. Germline V gives CDR1 LGHNA, CDR2 YSLEER. The CDR3 protein is CASSQDLSTINQPQHF. In nucleotides, the CDR3 is TGCGCCAGCAGCCAAGACCTCTCGACTATCAATCAGCCCCAGCATTTT.

This clonotype was found many times. At one boundary the junction diverges from the germline segment, which might be a read error. The V gene is TRBV7-7, the J gene TRBJ2-1, with 9 bases that match TRBD2. CDR3 size: 13 residues. Germline CDR1 reads SSHAT; CDR2 reads FNYEAQ (reference sequence). For the CDR3, the DNA is TGTGCTAGCAGCGGCGGGGGGGGGAATGAGCAGTTCTTC. It encodes CASSGGGGNEQFF.

This chain uses TRBV21-1 with TRBJ1-6. TRBV21-1 is labeled a pseudogene. The CDR3 length is 13 residues. The chain's CDR3 is CASTEGRDSPLHF. CDR3 in DNA: TGTGCCAGCACCGAGGGTAGGGATTCACCCCTCCACTTT.

The rearrangement joins TRBV28 to TRBJ2-2; D call uncertain. Per the germline V gene, CDR1 is MDHEN and CDR2 is SYDVKM. The CDR3 extends over 15 amino acids. Trimming pared 8 bases from V and 4 bases from J, leaving 17 bases between. The DNA of the CDR3 is TGTGCCAGCTTGGCGGAGACCGTGAGCACCGGGGAGCTGTTTTTT. Its protein is CASLAETVSTGELFF. Using reference TRBV28 and TRBJ2-2 for the parts outside the CDR3, the full variable domain is DVKVTQSSRYLVKRTGEKVFLECVQDMDHENMFWYRQDPGLGLRLIYFSYDVKMKEKGDIPEGYSVSREKKERFSLILESASTNQTSMYLCASLAETVSTGELFFGEGSRLTVL.

The J gene is TRBJ2-1, the V gene TRBV4-2; 8 positions agree with TRBD2. In germline, CDR1 is LGHNA, CDR2 YNFKEQ. V lost 1 base and J lost 6; bases outside the gene matches: 14. CDR3 length equals 18 residues. The CDR3 DNA reads as TGTGCCAGCAGCCAAGGACCAGCGGGGGCACCTTTGGGCAATGAGCAGTTCTTC. Translating gives CASSQGPAGAPLGNEQFF.

This clonotype was observed at least ten times. The chain recombines TRBV29-1 with TRBJ1-1; no clear D gene. Germline V lookup: CDR1 SQVTM, CDR2 ANQGSEA. V lost 4 bases and J lost 0, with 9 bases in between. This CDR3 comprises 13 residues. The CDR3 coding sequence is TGCAGCGTTGGAGGCCTCATGAACACTGAAGCTTTCTTT. Its translation is CSVGGLMNTEAFF.